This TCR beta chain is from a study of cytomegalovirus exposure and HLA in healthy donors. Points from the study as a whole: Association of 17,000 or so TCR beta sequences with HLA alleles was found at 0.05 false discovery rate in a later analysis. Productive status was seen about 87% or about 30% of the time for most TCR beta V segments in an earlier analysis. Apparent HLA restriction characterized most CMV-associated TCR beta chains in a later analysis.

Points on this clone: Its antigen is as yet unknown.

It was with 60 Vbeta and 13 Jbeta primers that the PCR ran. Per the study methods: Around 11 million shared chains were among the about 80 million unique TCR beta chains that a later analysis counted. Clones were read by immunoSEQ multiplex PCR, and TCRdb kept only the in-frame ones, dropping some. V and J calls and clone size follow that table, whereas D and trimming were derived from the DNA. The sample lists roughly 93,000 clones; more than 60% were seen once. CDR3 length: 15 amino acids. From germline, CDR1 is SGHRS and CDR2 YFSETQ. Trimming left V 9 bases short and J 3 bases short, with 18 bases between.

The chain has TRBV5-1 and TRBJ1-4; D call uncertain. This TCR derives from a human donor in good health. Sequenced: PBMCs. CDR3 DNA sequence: TGCGCCACCACACGGGCTTCCGGGGCTAATGAAAAACTGTTTTTT. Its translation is CATTRASGANEKLFF.